Listed here are 13 T cell receptor beta chains from one sample, sequenced in a study of PD-1 blockade in classical Hodgkin lymphoma. As to time point: cycle 4 day 1 (C4D1), after less than 7 weeks of nivolumab. Brentuximab vedotin exposure varied among the patients, all of whom had relapsed after autologous stem cell transplantation. Profiling relied on immunoSEQ multiplex PCR, and the TCRdb table lists in-frame clones only, not all of them. The table includes about 9,700 clones, around four fifths detected once. This specimen consisted of peripheral blood mononuclear cells (PBMCs), obtained before the fourth cycle of nivolumab. Every receptor here comes from a human donor with classical Hodgkin lymphoma.

This clone was seen just once. V usage is TRBV28 and J usage is TRBJ2-1; D not certain. In germline, CDR1 is MDHEN, CDR2 SYDVKM. The CDR3 is 15 residues long. The germline V and J ends were trimmed by 8 bases and 4 bases, with 18 bases remaining between them. The CDR3 sequence is CASSVAAPAYNEQFF. The DNA for the CDR3 is TGTGCCAGCTCAGTAGCAGCACCCGCATACAATGAGCAGTTCTTC.

The sample holds one count of this clone. J is TRBJ1-1 and V is TRBV6-1, with a weak D call TRBD1 (6 bases). Looked up from germline, CDR1 is MNHNS and CDR2 is SASEGT. CDR3 length: 14 amino acids. The V end was cut by 5 bases, the J end by 7 bases, with 17 bases between. CDR3 sequence reads: CASSPQTGYGEAFF. CDR3 DNA: TGTGCCAGCAGTCCCCAAACAGGGTACGGTGAAGCTTTCTTT.

The rearrangement links TRBV11-2 to TRBJ1-2; D might be TRBD1 (6 bases). Germline values: CDR1 SGHAT, CDR2 FQNNGV. CDR3 size: 15 residues. V was pared by 1 base and J by 3 bases, with 12 bases between. CDR3 protein: CASSLGAGGDYGYTF. For the CDR3, the DNA is TGTGCCAGCAGCTTAGGGGCTGGGGGCGACTATGGCTACACCTTC.

CDR3 nucleotides: TGTGCCAGCAGTTTTTCTCCGCTAGCTTATAGCAATCAGCCCCAGCATTTT. The encoded protein is CASSFSPLAYSNQPQHF. The chain links TRBV28 to TRBJ1-5; no clear D. V was cut by 3 bases and J by 0 bases, with 15 bases left in between. The CDR3 is made up of 17 amino acids. Per germline, CDR1 MDHEN and CDR2 SYDVKM.

The V and J genes are TRBV6-1 and TRBJ2-7; no clear D. Trimming took off 10 bases at V and 2 bases at J, with 15 bases between the two ends. The length of the CDR3 is 13 residues. Germline V CDR1 and CDR2: MNHNS, SASEGT. CDR3 amino acids: CATITTDAYEQYF. In DNA, the CDR3 is TGTGCCACGATAACGACGGATGCCTACGAGCAGTACTTC.

This chain uses TRBV6-6 with TRBJ1-3; D might be TRBD1 (5 bases). This CDR3 spans 14 amino acids. Trimming took off 2 bases at V and 7 bases at J, with 12 bases between the two ends. The germline V gene has CDR1 MNHNY and CDR2 SVGAGI (reference sequence). CDR3 in DNA: TGTGCCAGCAGTTACGCAGGGTTTGGGAACACCATATATTTT. Translating it yields CASSYAGFGNTIYF.

The rearrangement links TRBV9 to TRBJ1-5; weak D call: TRBD1 (6 bases). The CDR3 covers 14 residues. Between the trimmed V and J ends, which lost 3 bases and 3 bases, there was a span of 10 bases. Per germline, CDR1 SGDLS and CDR2 YYNGEE. CDR3 in amino acids: CASSGTGINQPQHF. CDR3 DNA sequence: TGTGCCAGCAGCGGCACAGGGATCAATCAGCCCCAGCATTTT.

This clone was recorded a few times. This chain joins TRBV10-3 and TRBJ1-5; D is uncertain. The CDR3 runs to 14 residues. Germline V gene data show CDR1 as ENHRY and CDR2 as SYGVKD. V shed 3 bases and J shed 4 bases, with 10 bases lying between them. CDR3 bases: TGTGCCATCAGTGACGGAAAGGTGAATCAGCCCCAGCATTTT. Its translation: CAISDGKVNQPQHF.

V and J are TRBV27 and TRBJ1-2; D ambiguous. V lost 1 base and J lost 2, with 8 bases in between. This CDR3 region has 14 residues. CDR1 is MNHEY, CDR2 SMNVEV, per germline (reference sequence). The CDR3 here is CASSLFGTNYGYTF. In DNA form, the CDR3 reads TGTGCCAGCAGTTTATTCGGAACCAACTATGGCTACACCTTC.

The gene calls are TRBV4-2 and TRBJ2-7, with D perhaps matching TRBD1 (6 bases). Trimming left V 0 bases short and J 1 base short, with 13 bases between. The CDR3 is 16 amino acids. Germline CDR1 LGHNA, CDR2 YNFKEQ. CDR3 nucleotides: TGTGCCAGCAGCCAAGATCGGGCCAGGGGTTCCTACGAGCAGTACTTC. Its protein product is CASSQDRARGSYEQYF.

The chain carries TRBV6-5 and TRBJ1-5; 7 bases line up with TRBD1. This CDR3 comprises 15 residues. In germline, CDR1 is MNHEY, CDR2 SVGAGI. V shed 0 bases and J 5 bases; nucleotides not matched to a gene: 4. The CDR3 bases are TGTGCCAGCAGTTACTCAGGGCAGGGGGATCAGCCCCAGCATTTT. It specifies CASSYSGQGDQPQHF.

This rearrangement joins TRBV11-2 to TRBJ2-5; maybe TRBD2 (7 bases). Trimming shortened V by 4 bases and J by 5 bases, and 17 bases separated the two germline ends. This CDR3 comprises 15 residues. From germline, CDR1 is SGHAT and CDR2 FQNNGV. The CDR3 protein is CASSSWGGRVETQYF. CDR3 DNA sequence: TGTGCCAGCAGCTCCTGGGGGGGCCGAGTTGAGACCCAGTACTTC.

This clone was detected once. The chain couples TRBV7-9 to TRBJ2-3, with 8 bases aligning to TRBD1. Germline CDR1 and CDR2: SEHNR and FQNEAQ (reference sequence). The CDR3 loop spans 15 amino acids. V dropped 4 bases and J dropped 2; count of bases not matched to a gene: 5. CDR3 loop: CASSWTGTVTDTQYF. CDR3 nucleotide sequence: TGTGCCAGCAGCTGGACAGGGACCGTCACAGATACGCAGTATTTT.